A single sample is the source of the 20 T cell receptor beta chains below, sequenced in a study of technical replicates of blood from a handful of donors. Only in-frame clones appear in the TCRdb table, and some are missing; sequencing was by immunoSEQ multiplex PCR. The sample lists tens of thousands of clones; roughly 98% were seen once. The sample comprised T cells isolated from PBMCs. The receptors originated from a human donor in good health.

The rearrangement uses TRBV12-5 and TRBJ2-1; tentative D call: TRBD1 (7 bases). Germline V CDR1 and CDR2: LGHNT, FRNRAP. This CDR3 region has 16 residues. V dropped 5 bases and J dropped 6 bases, with 20 bases sitting between them. In nucleotides, the CDR3 is TGTGCTAGTGGTCTCATCTTAGCCCAGGGGGGCAATGAGCAGTTCTTC. This codes for CASGLILAQGGNEQFF.

This chain joins TRBV7-2 and TRBJ2-7; 7 bases are shared with TRBD1. The CDR3 sequence is 14 residues long. CDR1 is SGHTA, CDR2 FQGNSA, per germline. V was pared by 1 base and J by 7 bases, with 7 bases of the junction left unmatched. CDR3 residues: CASSLVAGGGEQYF. The CDR3 DNA sequence: TGTGCCAGCAGCTTAGTCGCAGGGGGTGGTGAGCAGTACTTC.

The V call is TRBV30, the J call TRBJ2-1; 13 nucleotides agree with TRBD2. J gave up 4 bases and V 0 bases, and 15 bases lay outside the gene matches. The CDR3 length is 20 residues. The germline gives CDR1 GTSNPN, CDR2 SVGIG (reference sequence). The CDR3 bases are TGTGCCTGGAGTGTACGAAGGGTTATCACTAGCGGGGGGGTTTACAATGAGCAGTTCTTC. It yields the protein CAWSVRRVITSGGVYNEQFF.

The V and J genes are TRBV5-5 and TRBJ2-7; no clear D. V gave up 4 bases and J gave up 7 bases, with 15 bases separating them. The germline CDR1 and CDR2 sequences are SGHKS and YYEKEE (reference sequence). The CDR3 runs 13 residues. Here the CDR3 reads CASSPGSGWEQYF. The CDR3 coding sequence is TGTGCCAGCAGCCCCGGATCCGGGTGGGAGCAGTACTTC.

The chain couples TRBV29-1 to TRBJ2-1; TRBD2 matches 8 bases. Trimming cost V 1 base and J 4 bases; bases outside gene matches: 3. This CDR3 has 14 amino acids. Germline V gives CDR1 SQVTM, CDR2 ANQGSEA. In nucleotides, the CDR3 is TGCAGCGTTGAAGCCGCGGGGGGATACAATGAGCAGTTCTTC. This gives the protein CSVEAAGGYNEQFF.

The V and J genes are TRBV6-6 and TRBJ2-5; tentative D call: TRBD2 (6 bases). The CDR3 contains 13 residues. Germline V gene data show CDR1 as MNHNY and CDR2 as SVGAGI (reference sequence). V was clipped by 0 bases and J by 5 bases, with 7 bases between them. The CDR3 coding sequence is TGTGCCAGCAGTTACTCTCGGGGGGAGACCCAGTACTTC. This gives the protein CASSYSRGETQYF.

V gene TRBV5-1 combines with J gene TRBJ2-7, with 10 bases that match TRBD1. From germline, CDR1 is SGHRS and CDR2 YFSETQ. The CDR3 covers 15 residues. After removal of 7 bases from V and 5 bases from J, the junction contained 12 bases not matched to a gene. CDR3: CASAPGDRGNDEQYF. In DNA, the CDR3 is TGCGCCAGCGCCCCTGGGGACAGGGGTAACGACGAGCAGTACTTC.

This chain joins TRBV6-5 and TRBJ2-7, with TRBD1 as a possible D gene (6 bases). Per germline, CDR1 MNHEY and CDR2 SVGAGI. V was clipped by 7 bases and J by 7 bases, with 17 bases between them. The CDR3 length is 13 residues. CDR3 nucleotides: TGTGCCAGCACCTTAACCGGGACACAAGAGCAGTACTTC. Translated: CASTLTGTQEQYF.

The chain recombines TRBV2 with TRBJ2-3, with 12 bases lining up with TRBD1. CDR1 and CDR2 from the germline V gene are SNHLY and FYNNEI. This CDR3 has 15 residues. Trimming took 8 bases from V and 3 from J; bases not matched to a gene: 6. The CDR3 DNA follows: TGTGCCAGCCGGGGACAGGGGGCAAGAACAGATACGCAGTATTTT. It encodes CASRGQGARTDTQYF.

The chain links TRBV7-9 to TRBJ1-6, with 12 bases aligning to TRBD1. In germline, CDR1 is SEHNR, CDR2 FQNEAQ (reference sequence). The V segment lost 5 bases and the J segment 1 base; nucleotides outside the gene matches: 3. This CDR3 comprises 17 residues. Here the CDR3 DNA reads TGTGCCAGCAGCACGGGACAGGGGGCTTCCTATAATTCACCCCTCCACTTT. Its protein product is CASSTGQGASYNSPLHF.

For the CDR3, the DNA is TGCGCCAGCAGGTCTGCCAGTCTGCAGGGGACGGATGAAAAACTGTTTTTT. Encoded protein: CASRSASLQGTDEKLFF. The chain employs TRBV4-1 and TRBJ1-4; possibly TRBD1 for D (6 bases). V was trimmed by 6 bases and J by 6 bases, leaving 23 bases between them. The germline V gene encodes CDR1 MGHRA and CDR2 YSYEKL. CDR3 length: 17 amino acids.

This chain's CDR3 is CASSLGGGGREQYF. CDR3 nucleotides: TGCGCCAGCAGCTTGGGAGGGGGAGGGCGCGAGCAGTACTTC. The chain combines TRBV5-1 with TRBJ2-7; tentative D call: TRBD2 (7 bases). This CDR3 spans 14 amino acids. The germline gives CDR1 SGHRS, CDR2 YFSETQ. The V and J ends lost 0 bases and 6 bases respectively, with 13 bases between them. The full variable domain, completed using reference TRBV5-1 and TRBJ2-7, is KAGVTQTPRYLIKTRGQQVTLSCSPISGHRSVSWYQQTPGQGLQFLFEYFSETQRNKGNFPGRFSGRQFSNSRSEMNVSTLELGDSALYLCASSLGGGGREQYFGPGTRLTVT.

The chain has TRBV5-6 and TRBJ1-3, with TRBD1 matching 8 bases. Germline trimming cut 4 bases from V and 1 base from J; bases unmatched to any gene: 10. Germline loops: CDR1 SGHDT, CDR2 YYEEEE. There are 17 residues in the CDR3. CDR3 sequence: CASSPRAGGRSGNTIYF. DNA of the CDR3: TGTGCCAGCAGCCCCCGGGCAGGGGGCAGGTCTGGAAACACCATATATTTT. Full variable domain (missing parts from reference TRBV5-6 and TRBJ1-3): DAGVTQSPTHLIKTRGQQVTLRCSPKSGHDTVSWYQQALGQGPQFIFQYYEEEERQRGNFPDRFSGHQFPNYSSELNVNALLLGDSALYLCASSPRAGGRSGNTIYFGEGSWLTVV.

The chain joins TRBV5-4 to TRBJ1-1; D perhaps matches TRBD1 (5 bases). The CDR3 extends over 14 amino acids. In germline, CDR1 is SGHNT, CDR2 YYREEE (reference sequence). The V end lost 4 bases, the J end lost 1 base, and 11 bases lay between the germline ends. This CDR3 reads CASSPPGGNTEAFF. The CDR3 coding sequence is TGTGCCAGCAGCCCGCCCGGGGGGAACACTGAAGCTTTCTTT. The variable domain in full, completed from reference TRBV5-4 and TRBJ1-1, reads ETGVTQSPTHLIKTRGQQVTLRCSSQSGHNTVSWYQQALGQGPQFIFQYYREEENGRGNFPPRFSGLQFPNYSSELNVNALELDDSALYLCASSPPGGNTEAFFGQGTRLTVV.

This chain uses TRBV5-4 with TRBJ2-2; perhaps TRBD1 as D (6 bases). The CDR3 consists of 16 residues. Per the germline V gene, CDR1 is SGHNT and CDR2 is YYREEE (reference sequence). V gave up 3 bases and J gave up 0 bases, with 12 bases separating them. The CDR3 loop is CASSWERGSNTGELFF. The CDR3 nucleotides are TGTGCCAGCAGCTGGGAGAGGGGGTCGAACACCGGGGAGCTGTTTTTT.

This clone was detected only once. The chain couples TRBV7-9 to TRBJ2-7, with no clear D. The CDR3 sequence is 12 residues long. In germline, CDR1 is SEHNR, CDR2 FQNEAQ (reference sequence). V was shortened by 5 bases and J by 4 bases, with 9 bases between the two germline ends. This chain's CDR3 is CASSESRYEQYF. CDR3 DNA: TGTGCCAGCAGCGAAAGCCGATACGAGCAGTACTTC.

This chain uses TRBV6-5 with TRBJ2-1; 9 bases map to TRBD2. Germline trimming cut 0 bases from V and 8 bases from J; bases unmatched to any gene: 5. CDR3 length: 15 residues. Germline V gene lookup returns CDR1 MNHEY and CDR2 SVGAGI. As DNA, the CDR3 is TGTGCCAGCAGTTACTCGATTGGGACTAGCCATGAGCAGTTCTTC. Amino acids: CASSYSIGTSHEQFF.

The chain links TRBV7-9 to TRBJ2-6; D not certain. Germline CDR1 reads SEHNR; CDR2 reads FQNEAQ (reference sequence). V dropped 6 bases and J dropped 4 bases, with 10 bases sitting between them. The CDR3 sequence is 14 residues long. The CDR3 DNA sequence: TGTGCCAGCAGTCTGGGCGCGGGGGCCAACGTCCTGACTTTC. Protein product: CASSLGAGANVLTF.

The rearrangement uses TRBV15 and TRBJ2-2, with a weak D call TRBD2 (6 bases). This CDR3 has 17 residues. The V gene lost 6 bases and the J gene lost 5 bases, with 22 bases spanning the gap. Germline assignment: CDR1 LNHNV and CDR2 YYDKDF (reference sequence). In DNA form, the CDR3 reads TGTGCCACCAGTCACCTTGGAGAAACGGGAGTAACCGGGGAGCTGTTTTTT. Translation gives CATSHLGETGVTGELFF.

This chain connects TRBV2 to TRBJ2-5; TRBD2 might be the D (5 bases). Per germline, CDR1 SNHLY and CDR2 FYNNEI. V lost 0 bases to trimming and J lost 5 bases, with 13 bases between them. The length of the CDR3 is 15 residues. The CDR3 reads CASSEALRRRETQYF. The DNA of the CDR3 is TGTGCCAGCAGTGAAGCGCTCCGTCGGAGGGAGACCCAGTACTTC.